The present TCR beta chain was sequenced within a study of CD8+CD57+ T cells in acquired aplastic anemia. Study findings and constraints: Approximately 28 CD8+ CDR3 sequences were shared between patients and controls.

The template for TCR beta VDJ and CDR3 sequence profiling was genomic DNA. TCRdb re-analysed the reads in MiXCR, keeping a single row per CDR3 protein. The sample has hundreds of thousands of distinct CDR3 sequences, 82% seen once. Sequencing involved patients with CD8+CD57+ cell expansion previously shown by flow cytometry. The cohort consisted entirely of patients having severe acquired aplastic anemia. Turning to this clonotype: Its antigen remains unidentified. This likely comes from a read error, as the CDR3 has no conserved phenylalanine or tryptophan at its end. The DNA is omitted, as the CDR3 cannot be located on it reliably, and the CDR3 follows TCRdb's listing.

This sequence was found in a human donor with aplastic anemia. Sequences were obtained from sorted CD4+, CD8+, or CD8+CD57+ T cells (not recorded which) from PBMCs.

The CDR3 region is CASSHTGSQPQQY. This chain connects TRBV7-2 to TRBJ1-5; TRBD1 was called by the table and not checked on the DNA. The CDR3 has 13 residues if both end residues are counted. Germline V CDR1 and CDR2: SGHTA, FQGNSA.